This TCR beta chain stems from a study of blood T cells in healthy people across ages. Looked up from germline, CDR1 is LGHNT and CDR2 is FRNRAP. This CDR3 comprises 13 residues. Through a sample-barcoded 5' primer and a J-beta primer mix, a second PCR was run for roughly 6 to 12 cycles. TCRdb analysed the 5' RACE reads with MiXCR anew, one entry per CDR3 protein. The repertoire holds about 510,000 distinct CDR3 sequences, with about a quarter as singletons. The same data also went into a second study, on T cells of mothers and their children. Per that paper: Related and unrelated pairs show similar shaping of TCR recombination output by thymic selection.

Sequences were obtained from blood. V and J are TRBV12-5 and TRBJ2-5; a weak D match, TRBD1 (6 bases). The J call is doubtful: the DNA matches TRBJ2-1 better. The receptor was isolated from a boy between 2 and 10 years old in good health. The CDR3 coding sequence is TGTGCTAGTGGTTTGAACAGGGCCGATGAGCAGTTCTTC. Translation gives CASGLNRADEQFF.